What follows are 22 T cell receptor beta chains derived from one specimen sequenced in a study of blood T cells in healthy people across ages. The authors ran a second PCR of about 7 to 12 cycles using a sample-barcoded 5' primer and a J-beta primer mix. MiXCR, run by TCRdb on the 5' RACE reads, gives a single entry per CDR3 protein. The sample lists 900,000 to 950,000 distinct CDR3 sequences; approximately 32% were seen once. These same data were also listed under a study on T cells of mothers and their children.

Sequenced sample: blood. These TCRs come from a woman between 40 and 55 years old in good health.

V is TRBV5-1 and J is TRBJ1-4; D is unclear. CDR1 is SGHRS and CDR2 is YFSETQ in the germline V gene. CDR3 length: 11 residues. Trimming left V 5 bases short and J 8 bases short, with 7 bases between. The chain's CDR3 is CASRSEEKLFF. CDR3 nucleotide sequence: TGCGCCAGCAGATCAGAGGAAAAACTGTTTTTT.

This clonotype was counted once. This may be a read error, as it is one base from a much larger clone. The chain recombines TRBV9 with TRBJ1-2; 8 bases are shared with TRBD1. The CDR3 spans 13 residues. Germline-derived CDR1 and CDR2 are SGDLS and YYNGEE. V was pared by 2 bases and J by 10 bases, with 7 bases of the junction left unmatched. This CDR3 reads CASSVGTGDDYTF. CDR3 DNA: TGTGCCAGCAGCGTTGGGACAGGTGATGACTACACCTTC.

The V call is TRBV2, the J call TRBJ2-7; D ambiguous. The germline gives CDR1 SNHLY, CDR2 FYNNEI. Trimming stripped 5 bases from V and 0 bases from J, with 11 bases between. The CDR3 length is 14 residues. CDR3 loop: CASSSSPSSYEQYF. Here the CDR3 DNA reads TGTGCCAGCAGTTCCAGCCCGAGCTCCTACGAGCAGTACTTC.

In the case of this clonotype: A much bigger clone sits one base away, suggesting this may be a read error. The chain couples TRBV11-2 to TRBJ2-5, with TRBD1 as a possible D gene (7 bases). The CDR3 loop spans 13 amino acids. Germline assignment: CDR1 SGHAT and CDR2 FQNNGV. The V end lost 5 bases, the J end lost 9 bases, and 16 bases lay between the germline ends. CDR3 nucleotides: TGTGCCAGCAGCGGACAGGTCGGGGAGGCCCAGTACTTC. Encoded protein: CASSGQVGEAQYF.

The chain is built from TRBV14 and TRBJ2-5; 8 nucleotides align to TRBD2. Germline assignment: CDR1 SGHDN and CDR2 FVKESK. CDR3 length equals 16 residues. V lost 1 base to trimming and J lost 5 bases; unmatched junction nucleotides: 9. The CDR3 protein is CASSQVPGLAPETQYF. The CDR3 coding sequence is TGTGCCAGCAGCCAAGTTCCAGGACTAGCCCCGGAGACCCAGTACTTC.

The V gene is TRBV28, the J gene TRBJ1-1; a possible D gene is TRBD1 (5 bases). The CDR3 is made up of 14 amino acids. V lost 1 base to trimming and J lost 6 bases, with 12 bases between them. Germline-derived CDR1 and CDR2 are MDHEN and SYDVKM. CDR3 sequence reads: CASSLLGPESEAFF. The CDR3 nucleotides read TGTGCCAGCAGTTTATTGGGGCCTGAATCTGAAGCTTTCTTT.

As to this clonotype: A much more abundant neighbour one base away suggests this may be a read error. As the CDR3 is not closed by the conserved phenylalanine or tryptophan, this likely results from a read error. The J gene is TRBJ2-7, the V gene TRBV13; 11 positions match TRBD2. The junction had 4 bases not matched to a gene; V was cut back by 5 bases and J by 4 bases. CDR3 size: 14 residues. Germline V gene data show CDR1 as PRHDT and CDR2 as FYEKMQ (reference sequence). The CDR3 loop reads CASSPTSGVYEQYS. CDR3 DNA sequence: TGTGCCAGCAGCCCGACTAGCGGGGTGTACGAGCAGTACTCC.

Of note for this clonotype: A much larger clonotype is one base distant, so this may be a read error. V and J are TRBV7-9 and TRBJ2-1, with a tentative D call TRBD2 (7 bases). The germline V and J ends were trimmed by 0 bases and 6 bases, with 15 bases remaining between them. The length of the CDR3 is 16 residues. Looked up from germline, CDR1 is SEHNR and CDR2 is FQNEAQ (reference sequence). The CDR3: CASSLAGGRAVNEQFF. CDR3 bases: TGTGCCAGCAGCTTAGCGGGGGGGCGCGCGGTCAATGAGCAGTTCTTC.

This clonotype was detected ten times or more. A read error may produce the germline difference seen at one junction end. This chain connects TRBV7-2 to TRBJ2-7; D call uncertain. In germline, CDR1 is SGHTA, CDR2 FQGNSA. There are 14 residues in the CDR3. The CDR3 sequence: CASSFERPSHEQYF. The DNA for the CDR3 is TGTGCCAGCAGCTTTGAGAGGCCCTCCCACGAGCAGTACTTC.

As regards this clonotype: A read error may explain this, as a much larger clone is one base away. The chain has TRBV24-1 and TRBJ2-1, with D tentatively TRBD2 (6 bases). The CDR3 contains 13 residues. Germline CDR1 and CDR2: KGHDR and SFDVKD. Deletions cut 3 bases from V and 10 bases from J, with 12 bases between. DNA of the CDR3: TGTGCCACCAGTGATGGACCACGGGGGGAGCAGTTCTTC. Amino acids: CATSDGPRGEQFF.

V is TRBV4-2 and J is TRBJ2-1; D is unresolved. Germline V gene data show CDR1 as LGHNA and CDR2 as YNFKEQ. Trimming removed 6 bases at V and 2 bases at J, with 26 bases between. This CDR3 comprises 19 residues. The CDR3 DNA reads TGTGCCAGCAGACTAAACGGAGCTAGTTCCCCTTCTCCCTACAATGAGCAGTTCTTC. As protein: CASRLNGASSPSPYNEQFF.

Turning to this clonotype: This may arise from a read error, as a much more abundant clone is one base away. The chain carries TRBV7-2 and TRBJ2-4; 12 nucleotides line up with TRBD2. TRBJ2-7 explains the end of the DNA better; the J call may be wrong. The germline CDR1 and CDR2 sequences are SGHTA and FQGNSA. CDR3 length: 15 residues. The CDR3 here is CAGSRGTSGSYEQYF. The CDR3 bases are TGTGCCGGCAGCCGCGGGACTAGCGGGTCCTACGAGCAGTACTTC.

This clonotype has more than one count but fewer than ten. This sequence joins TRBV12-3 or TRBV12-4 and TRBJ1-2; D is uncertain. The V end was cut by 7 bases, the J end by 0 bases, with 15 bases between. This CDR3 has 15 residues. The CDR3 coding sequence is TGTGCCAGCATTCCCTCTGGCGGAGCTAACTATGGCTACACCTTC. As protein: CASIPSGGANYGYTF.

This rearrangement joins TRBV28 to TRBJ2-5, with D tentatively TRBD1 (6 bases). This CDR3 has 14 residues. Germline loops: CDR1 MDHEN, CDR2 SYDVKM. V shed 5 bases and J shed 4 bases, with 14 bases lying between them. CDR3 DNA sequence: TGTGCCAGCAGTCTAGCTCACAGGGTAGAGACCCAGTACTTC. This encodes CASSLAHRVETQYF.

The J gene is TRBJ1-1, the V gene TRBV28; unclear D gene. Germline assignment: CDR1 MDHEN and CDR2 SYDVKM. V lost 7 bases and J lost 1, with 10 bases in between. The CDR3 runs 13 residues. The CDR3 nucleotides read TGTGCCAGCACCATTGCAGGGAACACTGAAGCTTTCTTT. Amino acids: CASTIAGNTEAFF.

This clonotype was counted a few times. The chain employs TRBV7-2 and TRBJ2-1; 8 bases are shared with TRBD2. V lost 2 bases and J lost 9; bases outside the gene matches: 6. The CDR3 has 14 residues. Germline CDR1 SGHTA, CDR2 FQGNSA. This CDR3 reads CASSLSRGGGEQFF. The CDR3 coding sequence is TGTGCCAGCAGCTTAAGTCGGGGGGGCGGTGAGCAGTTCTTC.

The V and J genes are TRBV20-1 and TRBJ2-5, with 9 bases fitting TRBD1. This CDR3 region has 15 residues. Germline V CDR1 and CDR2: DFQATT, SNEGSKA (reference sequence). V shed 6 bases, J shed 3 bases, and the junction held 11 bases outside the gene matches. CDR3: CSAHGAGQGEETQYF. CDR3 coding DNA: TGCAGTGCCCATGGCGCGGGACAGGGAGAAGAGACCCAGTACTTC.

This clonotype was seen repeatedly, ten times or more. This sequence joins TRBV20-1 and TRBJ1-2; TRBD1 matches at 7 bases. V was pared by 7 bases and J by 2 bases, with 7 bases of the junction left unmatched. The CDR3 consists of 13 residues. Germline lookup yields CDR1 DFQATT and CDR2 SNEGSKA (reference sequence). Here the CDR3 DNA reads TGCAGTGTTCCGGGACAGTTAAACTATGGCTACACCTTC. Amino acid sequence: CSVPGQLNYGYTF.

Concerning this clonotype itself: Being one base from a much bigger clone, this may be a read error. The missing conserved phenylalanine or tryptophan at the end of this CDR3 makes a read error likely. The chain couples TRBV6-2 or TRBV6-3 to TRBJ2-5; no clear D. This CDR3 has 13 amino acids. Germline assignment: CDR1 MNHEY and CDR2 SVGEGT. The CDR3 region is CVSSYSSQETQYL. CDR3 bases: TGTGTCAGCAGTTACAGTAGCCAAGAGACCCAGTACTTA.

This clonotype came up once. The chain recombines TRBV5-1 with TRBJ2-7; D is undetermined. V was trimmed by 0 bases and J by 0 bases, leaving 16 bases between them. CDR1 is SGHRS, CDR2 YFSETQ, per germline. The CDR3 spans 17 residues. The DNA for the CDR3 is TGCGCCAGCAGCTTGGGTGTGGCAGCAAGATTCTCCTACGAGCAGTACTTC. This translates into CASSLGVAARFSYEQYF.

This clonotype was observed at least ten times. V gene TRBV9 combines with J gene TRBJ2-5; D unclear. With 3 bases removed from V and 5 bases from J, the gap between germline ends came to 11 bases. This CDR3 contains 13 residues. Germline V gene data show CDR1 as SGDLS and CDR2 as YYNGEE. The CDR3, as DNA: TGTGCCAGCAGCGAGAAAGAAGGGGAGACCCAGTACTTC. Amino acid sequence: CASSEKEGETQYF.

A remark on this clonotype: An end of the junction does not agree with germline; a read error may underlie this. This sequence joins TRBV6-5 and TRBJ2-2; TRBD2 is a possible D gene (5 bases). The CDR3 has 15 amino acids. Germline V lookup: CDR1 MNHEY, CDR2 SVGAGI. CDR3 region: CASSYSNRNTGKLFF. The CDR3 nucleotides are TGTGCCAGCAGTTACTCGAATCGGAACACCGGGAAGCTGTTTTTT.